This T cell receptor beta chain was recorded in a study of T cells after yellow fever vaccination (dated by TCRdb to the late 2010s). As for the study more broadly: The SMART-Seq v4 Ultra Low Input RNA kit was used to prepare libraries from fractions with low cell numbers. Blood samples were taken at several timepoints before and after primary and secondary immunization, and bulk PBMC replicates and cell subsets were isolated. Two healthy male donors made up the cohort, one aged 18 to 30 years and the other aged 30 to 40 years. Bulk TCR alpha and beta repertoires were sequenced longitudinally to track T-cell clones before and after primary and booster YFV17D yellow fever vaccination.

Here is what the overall study found, with its caveats: A small fraction of clonotypes showed up in both the CD4 and CD8 compartments, probably as a result of convergent recombination. Because only a couple of donors were included in the study, the extent to which the findings can be generalized is limited. Compared with the primary T-cell response, the secondary T-cell response was faster but weaker, reaching its peak on day 5 rather than on day 15. Computational filtering was needed because FACS-sorted repertoires could contain abundant contaminating clonotypes from the bulk population. After the booster, most clones that had expanded after primary vaccination were detected again (over 95% of CD4 and roughly 86% of CD8), suggesting broad maintenance of memory.

A word on this clonotype: Its antigen has not been determined. Base qualities are not provided; no much larger clone lies one nucleotide away.

TCR cDNA was synthesized by 5'RACE template switching, which introduced a universal primer site and unique molecular identifiers. Priming of cDNA synthesis was performed from both the TCR alpha and TCR beta constant segments. Library amplification involved two PCR steps, and the second step added sample barcodes and sequencing adapters. Sequencing of the libraries was done on either Illumina HiSeq 2500 (2x100 bp) or NovaSeq (2x150 bp). Processing in the source paper ran as follows. MIGEC was used to demultiplex reads and collapse the reads into UMI consensus sequences, and MiXCR was used for V(D)J alignment. Vaccine-responding clonotypes were identified with edgeR using replicate PBMC samples, with FDR below 0.01 and a log2 fold change above 5 up to day 15 being required. Bulk clonotypes were assigned CD4 or CD8 identity according to which sequenced CD4 or CD8 repertoire held them at higher abundance. Using fastp at Q25 and MiXCR, TCRdb reprocessed the public reads and kept productive beta chains. Rows with a matching CDR3 protein are joined into one entry that keeps the most common DNA and genes. The V and J calls come from TCRdb's annotation, not from the publication. Across this sample there are 450,000 to 600,000 distinct CDR3 sequences, with around an eighth seen only once. Jointly, the top ten make up roughly an eighth of the sample.

Based on the germline V gene, the CDR1 and CDR2 sequences are SGDLS and YYNGEE. V trim: 0 bases; J trim: 7 bases; unmatched bases: 5. Reading from cysteine to phenylalanine, the CDR3 counts 15 amino acids. Only the CDR3 part of the read is kept: 45 bases, read in frame from the first base. The sample's treatment or condition, from its label and the paper: live attenuated yellow fever vaccine strain. At each blood-draw timepoint, two biological replicates of bulk PBMCs were obtained. PBMCs were isolated from peripheral blood using a standard Ficoll-Paque protocol. RNA was extracted with TriZol from bulk PBMCs, CD4 and CD8 fractions, and dextramer-positive and dextramer-negative fractions.

The rearrangement combines TRBV9 with TRBJ2-1, with 9 middle bases fitting TRBD1. Here the sequenced sample was PBMCs, taken on the day of the yellow fever booster vaccination. This clonotype was sampled from a man under 40 who received the YFV17D yellow fever vaccine. The CDR3 is CASSVAGQGINEQFF. Here is the DNA: TGTGCCAGCAGCGTAGCGGGACAGGGAATAAATGAGCAGTTCTTC.